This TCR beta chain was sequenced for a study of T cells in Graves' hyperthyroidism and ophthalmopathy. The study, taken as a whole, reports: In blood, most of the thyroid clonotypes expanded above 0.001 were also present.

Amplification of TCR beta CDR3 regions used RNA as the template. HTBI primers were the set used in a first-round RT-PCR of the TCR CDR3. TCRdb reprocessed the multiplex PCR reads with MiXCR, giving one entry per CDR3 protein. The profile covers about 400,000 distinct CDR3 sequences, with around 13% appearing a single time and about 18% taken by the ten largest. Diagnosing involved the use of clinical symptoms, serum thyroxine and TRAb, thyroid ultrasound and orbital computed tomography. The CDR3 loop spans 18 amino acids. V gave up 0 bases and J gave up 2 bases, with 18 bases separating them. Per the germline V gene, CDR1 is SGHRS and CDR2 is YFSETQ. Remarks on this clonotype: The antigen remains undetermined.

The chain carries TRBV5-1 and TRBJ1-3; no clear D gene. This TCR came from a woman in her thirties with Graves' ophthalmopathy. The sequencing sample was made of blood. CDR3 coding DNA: TGCGCCAGCAGCTTGGGGGGTCCCCAAACGGCCCCTGGAAACACCATATATTTT. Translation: CASSLGGPQTAPGNTIYF. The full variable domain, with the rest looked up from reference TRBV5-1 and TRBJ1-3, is KAGVTQTPRYLIKTRGQQVTLSCSPISGHRSVSWYQQTPGQGLQFLFEYFSETQRNKGNFPGRFSGRQFSNSRSEMNVSTLELGDSALYLCASSLGGPQTAPGNTIYFGEGSWLTVV.